Presented here are 25 T cell receptor beta chains from one specimen sequenced in a study of Graves' ophthalmopathy and Graves' hyperthyroidism. As the template, RNA transcripts were used to amplify TCR beta CDR3 regions. First-round RT-PCR with HTBI primers preceded a second-round multiplex PCR. TCRdb recomputed calls from the multiplex PCR reads with MiXCR, one row per CDR3 protein. Found here are about 700,000 distinct CDR3 sequences, roughly 40% of them singletons; the top ten hold 44%. The sequenced sample was peripheral blood. These TCRs come from an adult man with Graves' ophthalmopathy.

This clonotype was seen a handful of times. This sequence joins TRBV20-1 and TRBJ1-4; D unclear. CDR1 is DFQATT and CDR2 is SNEGSKA in the germline V gene (reference sequence). The CDR3 runs 14 residues. The ends were cut back, 0 bases at V and 8 bases at J, with 13 bases in the middle. This CDR3 reads CSARDRRISEKLFF. The CDR3 region has the DNA TGCAGTGCTAGAGATCGTAGGATCTCAGAAAAACTGTTTTTT.

This clonotype was counted many times. The rearrangement joins TRBV7-9 to TRBJ2-7; D gene unclear. This CDR3 comprises 13 residues. Germline CDR1 SEHNR, CDR2 FQNEAQ (reference sequence). Trimming took off 5 bases at V and 2 bases at J, with 10 bases between the two ends. The CDR3 DNA follows: TGTGCCAGCAGCCCATGGACCGCCTACGAGCAGTACTTC. This encodes CASSPWTAYEQYF.

V and J are TRBV10-3 and TRBJ2-2; 7 bases line up with TRBD1. J lost 4 bases, V lost 0 bases, and 5 bases had no gene match. From germline, CDR1 is ENHRY and CDR2 SYGVKD. The CDR3 spans 16 residues. CDR3 DNA: TGTGCCATCAGTGAGTCGAGGGACAGCGTCACCGGGGAGCTGTTTTTT. Encoded protein: CAISESRDSVTGELFF.

This chain uses TRBV5-5 with TRBJ2-5; D not resolved. There are 13 residues in the CDR3. Germline V gives CDR1 SGHKS, CDR2 YYEKEE (reference sequence). V dropped 3 bases and J dropped 5 bases, with 11 bases sitting between them. Written as DNA, the CDR3 is TGTGCCAGCAGCTCGGACCCGAGGGAGACCCAGTACTTC. Amino acid sequence: CASSSDPRETQYF.

This clonotype has only one observation. The conserved phenylalanine or tryptophan normally closing the CDR3 is absent here, so this likely arose from a read error. It is unclear where the CDR3 begins or ends on the DNA, so no DNA is shown, and the CDR3 is as TCRdb lists it. This chain uses TRBV10-3 with TRBJ2-7; TRBD1 reflects the table's D call only, with no check against the DNA. Per the germline V gene, CDR1 is ENHRY and CDR2 is SYGVKD. The length of the CDR3 is 13 amino acids, counting both ends. CDR3 sequence reads: CAISYLGGQPPWL.

This clonotype was found a few times. The gene calls are TRBV5-1 and TRBJ1-1, with D possibly TRBD1 on 5 matching bases. V lost 3 bases and J 8 bases, leaving 8 bases between the germline ends. CDR3 length: 11 residues. Germline values: CDR1 SGHRS, CDR2 YFSETQ. CDR3 DNA: TGCGCCAGCAGCTATCGGGGGGAAGCTTTCTTT. It yields the protein CASSYRGEAFF. The full variable domain, in which reference TRBV5-1 and TRBJ1-1 provide the parts outside the CDR3, is KAGVTQTPRYLIKTRGQQVTLSCSPISGHRSVSWYQQTPGQGLQFLFEYFSETQRNKGNFPGRFSGRQFSNSRSEMNVSTLELGDSALYLCASSYRGEAFFGQGTRLTVV.

On this clonotype: Being one base from a much bigger clone, this may be a read error. CDR3 DNA: TGTGCCAGCAGCTTTGAGGGGTCGGCGAACACTGAAGCTTTCTTT. Amino acid sequence: CASSFEGSANTEAFF. The chain joins TRBV11-2 to TRBJ1-1; D may be TRBD1 (5 bases). V dropped 3 bases and J dropped 1 base, with 12 bases sitting between them. Per the germline V gene, CDR1 is SGHAT and CDR2 is FQNNGV. CDR3 size: 15 residues.

The rearrangement uses TRBV20-1 and TRBJ2-5; TRBD1 matches 8 bases. The CDR3 consists of 18 residues. Germline loops: CDR1 DFQATT, CDR2 SNEGSKA (reference sequence). V shed 2 bases and J 0 bases; nucleotides not matched to a gene: 14. CDR3 region: CSARRTGQETGYQETQYF. For the CDR3, the DNA is TGCAGTGCTAGAAGGACAGGGCAAGAAACCGGGTACCAAGAGACCCAGTACTTC.

The gene calls are TRBV7-9 and TRBJ2-7, with D tentatively TRBD1 or TRBD2 (6 bases each). The CDR3 has 17 residues. The germline gives CDR1 SEHNR, CDR2 FQNEAQ (reference sequence). Trimming took off 5 bases at V and 2 bases at J, with 22 bases between the two ends. This CDR3 reads CASSLYGGTLSPYEQYF. Here the CDR3 DNA reads TGTGCCAGCAGCCTTTACGGCGGGACACTATCCCCCTACGAGCAGTACTTC.

The table lists this clonotype with a count of one. CDR3 sequence (DNA): TGCGCCAGCAGCCAACACAGGACACCTAGCTCCTACGAGCAGTACTTC. Translating it yields CASSQHRTPSSYEQYF. The chain has TRBV4-1 and TRBJ2-7, with TRBD1 as a possible D gene (5 bases). The CDR3 spans 16 residues. V was shortened by 2 bases and J by 0 bases, with 14 bases between the two germline ends. Per germline, CDR1 MGHRA and CDR2 YSYEKL.

The V gene is TRBV12-3 or TRBV12-4, the J gene TRBJ2-5; the D gene could be TRBD1 or TRBD2 (5 bases each). Trimming left V 4 bases short and J 5 bases short, with 14 bases between. The CDR3 is made up of 14 amino acids. The CDR3 coding sequence is TGTGCCAGCAGTTCCGGGACGCCCATCGAGACCCAGTACTTC. Translated: CASSSGTPIETQYF.

Concerning this clonotype itself: The junction shows a germline mismatch at one end, possibly a read error. The V gene is TRBV7-2, the J gene TRBJ1-6; D is ambiguous. Germline CDR1 is SGHTA and CDR2 is FQGNSA. This CDR3 contains 14 residues. CDR3 protein: CVSSGGTDNSPLHF. Here the CDR3 DNA reads TGTGTCAGCTCGGGCGGTACTGATAATTCGCCCCTCCACTTT.

A note on this clonotype: Without the conserved terminal phenylalanine or tryptophan, this CDR3 likely stems from a read error. V usage is TRBV29-1 and J usage is TRBJ1-6; D remains unclear. The V gene's germline CDR1 is SQVTM and CDR2 ANQGSEA. This CDR3 has 15 amino acids. Trimming stripped 4 bases from V and 0 bases from J, with 10 bases between. Here the CDR3 reads CSVGEGNSYNSPLHL. CDR3 DNA: TGCAGCGTTGGAGAGGGAAACTCCTATAATTCACCCCTCCACCTT.

The chain recombines TRBV20-1 with TRBJ1-6, with a possible D match to TRBD1 (6 bases). Germline lookup yields CDR1 DFQATT and CDR2 SNEGSKA (reference sequence). V lost 6 bases, J lost 5 bases, and 11 bases lay in between. There are 13 residues in the CDR3. The CDR3 loop is CSAGQLNNSPLHF. The CDR3 DNA reads TGCAGTGCCGGACAGCTGAATAATTCACCCCTCCACTTT.

This clonotype was found a few times. The rearrangement joins TRBV11-2 to TRBJ2-2, with no clear D. The CDR3 consists of 14 residues. Germline CDR1 is SGHAT and CDR2 is FQNNGV. Trimming took 6 bases from V and 1 from J, leaving 9 bases between them. This CDR3 is CASRQTGNTGELFF. Here the CDR3 DNA reads TGTGCCAGCAGGCAGACGGGGAACACCGGGGAGCTGTTTTTT. The full variable domain, with the rest looked up from reference TRBV11-2 and TRBJ2-2, is EAGVAQSPRYKIIEKRQSVAFWCNPISGHATLYWYQQILGQGPKLLIQFQNNGVVDDSQLPKDRFSAERLKGVDSTLKIQPAKLEDSAVYLCASRQTGNTGELFFGEGSRLTVL.

The chain employs TRBV5-1 and TRBJ2-5; D tentatively reads TRBD1 or TRBD2 (5 bases each). This CDR3 region has 16 residues. The V end lost 4 bases, the J end lost 2 bases, and 18 bases lay between the germline ends. The germline V gene has CDR1 SGHRS and CDR2 YFSETQ. The CDR3 DNA reads TGCGCCAGCAGCGCCGGGCCGGGGCCAGGTCAAGAGACCCAGTACTTC. Encoded protein: CASSAGPGPGQETQYF.

The chain links TRBV20-1 to TRBJ2-5; no clear D gene. Germline lookup yields CDR1 DFQATT and CDR2 SNEGSKA (reference sequence). The CDR3 is made up of 14 amino acids. Deletions cut 2 bases from V and 5 bases from J, with 15 bases between. CDR3 in amino acids: CSARRIAISETQYF. The CDR3 DNA reads as TGCAGTGCTAGACGAATAGCCATTTCGGAGACCCAGTACTTC.

This clonotype was detected ten times or more. J is TRBJ1-4 and V is TRBV29-1, with 7 positions matching TRBD1. V shed 6 bases, J shed 7 bases, and the junction held 8 bases outside the gene matches. The CDR3 covers 13 residues. Germline-derived CDR1 and CDR2 are SQVTM and ANQGSEA. CDR3 DNA: TGCAGCGTCTGGGACAGAAGAACTGAAAAACTGTTTTTT. Its translation is CSVWDRRTEKLFF.

This clonotype was observed at least ten times. J is TRBJ1-2 and V is TRBV2, with D perhaps TRBD1 (6 bases). The CDR3 covers 15 residues. Germline V lookup: CDR1 SNHLY, CDR2 FYNNEI. V dropped 5 bases and J dropped 4 bases, with 17 bases sitting between them. The CDR3 is CASSQERGLGYGYTF. The CDR3 DNA reads as TGTGCCAGCAGTCAAGAACGGGGGCTGGGCTATGGCTACACCTTC.

In this sample, this clonotype turned up a few times. At one boundary the junction diverges from the germline segment, which might be a read error. The chain recombines TRBV10-3 with TRBJ2-7, with 7 nucleotides matching TRBD2. The CDR3 length is 15 residues. CDR1 is ENHRY and CDR2 is SYGVKD in the germline V gene. Written as DNA, the CDR3 is TGTGCCAGCAGTGAGAGGGGCGGGAGTTCCTACGAGCAGTACTTC. Its translation: CASSERGGSSYEQYF.

The table lists this clonotype with many counts. The V and J genes are TRBV7-2 and TRBJ2-5; 9 nucleotides line up with TRBD2. V trimming: 1 base; J trimming: 0 bases; junction bases outside the gene matches: 3. The CDR3 spans 16 residues. From germline, CDR1 is SGHTA and CDR2 FQGNSA. CDR3 sequence (DNA): TGTGCCAGCAGCTTAGTACAGCGGGGGGACCAAGAGACCCAGTACTTC. It yields the protein CASSLVQRGDQETQYF.

This clonotype was counted a single time. The junction and the germline gene differ at one end; a read error may be behind it. The rearrangement links TRBV9 to TRBJ1-6; no firm D call. The germline V gene encodes CDR1 SGDLS and CDR2 YYNGEE. The CDR3 loop spans 15 amino acids. CDR3 DNA: TGTGCCAGCAGCGTTTCAGATTCCTATAATTCACCCTTCCACTTT. Amino acids: CASSVSDSYNSPFHF.

The chain has TRBV29-1 and TRBJ2-7; 7 bases are shared with TRBD1. CDR3 length: 16 residues. Trimming at V came to 3 bases and at J to 4 bases, leaving 15 bases not matched to a gene. CDR1 SQVTM and CDR2 ANQGSEA come from the germline V gene. The CDR3 here is CSVDRQNSGGHYEQYF. The CDR3 DNA follows: TGCAGCGTTGACCGGCAAAACTCAGGGGGACATTACGAGCAGTACTTC.

This clonotype was recorded many times. The chain joins TRBV7-8 to TRBJ1-3; no definite D call. Germline loops: CDR1 SGHVS, CDR2 FQNEAQ. V was clipped by 1 base and J by 6 bases, with 7 bases between them. CDR3 length equals 13 residues. CDR3 sequence reads: CASSLGTANTIYF. DNA of the CDR3: TGTGCCAGCAGCTTAGGGACGGCAAACACCATATATTTT.

This clonotype turned up a few times. The V call is TRBV7-9, the J call TRBJ2-7; D is unclear. Germline V gene data show CDR1 as SEHNR and CDR2 as FQNEAQ (reference sequence). The ends were cut back, 3 bases at V and 1 base at J, with 10 bases in the middle. The CDR3 spans 14 residues. The CDR3 sequence: CASSFPTGSYEQYF. In DNA, the CDR3 is TGTGCCAGCAGCTTCCCGACCGGTTCCTACGAGCAGTACTTC.